The 17 T cell receptor beta chains given below trace back to one sample, sequenced in a study of blood T cell repertoires in COVID-19. Here immunoSEQ multiplex PCR was the method, and the copy in TCRdb shows in-frame clones only, minus some. The sample contains about 250,000 clones, roughly nine tenths of which appear only once. Sequenced input: peripheral blood. These receptors all stem from a man aged 18 to 30 with active or convalescent COVID-19.

The chain employs TRBV12-3 or TRBV12-4 and TRBJ1-2; D is perhaps TRBD1 (6 bases). The CDR3 runs to 12 residues. V was shortened by 3 bases and J by 7 bases, with 9 bases between the two germline ends. DNA for the CDR3: TGTGCCAGCAGTTTTGCGGGGGCTGGCTACACCTTC. Translating gives CASSFAGAGYTF.

The J gene is TRBJ1-2, the V gene TRBV11-2, with D unclear. Germline CDR1 SGHAT, CDR2 FQNNGV. This CDR3 comprises 14 residues. Trimming stripped 0 bases from V and 1 base from J, with 6 bases between. Here the CDR3 reads CASSLDVGNYGYTF. CDR3 bases: TGTGCCAGCAGCTTAGATGTCGGTAACTATGGCTACACCTTC.

V usage is TRBV11-2 and J usage is TRBJ2-7, with TRBD2 matching 7 bases. The CDR3 consists of 15 residues. After removal of 3 bases from V and 6 bases from J, the junction contained 11 bases not matched to a gene. Germline V gene data show CDR1 as SGHAT and CDR2 as FQNNGV. The CDR3, as DNA: TGTGCCAGCAGCTTGCGGGCGGGGGACCTTCCCGAGCAGTACTTC. It is translated as CASSLRAGDLPEQYF.

The gene calls are TRBV14 and TRBJ2-1, with TRBD1 matching over 8 bases. This CDR3 spans 14 amino acids. The J segment lost 8 bases and the V segment lost 3 bases, leaving 6 bases of the junction unmatched. Germline assignment: CDR1 SGHDN and CDR2 FVKESK. The CDR3 loop is CASSQSGTGDEQFF. The CDR3 bases are TGTGCCAGCAGCCAGTCGGGGACAGGAGATGAGCAGTTCTTC.

This rearrangement joins TRBV4-3 to TRBJ1-5, with D hard to call. This CDR3 is built from 16 residues. The germline CDR1 and CDR2 sequences are LGHNA and YSLEER. Trimming cost V 1 base and J 6 bases, with 16 bases left between them. The CDR3 DNA follows: TGCGCCAGCAGCCAAGTTGAGAGGGCCGGAGCTCAGCCCCAGCATTTT. Amino acids: CASSQVERAGAQPQHF.

CDR3: CASSQGSGGPMNQPQHF. Here the CDR3 DNA reads TGTGCCAGCAGCCAAGGTTCAGGGGGTCCAATGAATCAGCCCCAGCATTTT. The rearrangement uses TRBV3-1 (or the pseudogene TRBV3-2) and TRBJ1-5; 7 bases are shared with TRBD1. The V segment lost 1 base and the J segment 4 bases; nucleotides outside the gene matches: 10. Germline loops: CDR1 LGHDT, CDR2 YNNKEL (reference sequence). CDR3 length equals 17 residues.

The chain recombines TRBV5-4 with TRBJ2-7; D not resolved. Trimming shortened V by 5 bases and J by 2 bases, and 8 bases separated the two germline ends. Germline CDR1 SGHNT, CDR2 YYREEE (reference sequence). This CDR3 is built from 12 residues. The DNA for the CDR3 is TGTGCCAGCAGGAACAGAGCCTACGAGCAGTACTTC. Protein sequence: CASRNRAYEQYF.

This clone is a singleton in its sample. The CDR3, as DNA: TGCGCCAGCAGTAAAGCGGGAGGTTGGATAGAGACCCAGTACTTC. It codes for CASSKAGGWIETQYF. The chain has TRBV5-1 and TRBJ2-5; 9 nucleotides line up with TRBD2. V lost 5 bases to trimming and J lost 4 bases; unmatched junction nucleotides: 9. Germline lookup yields CDR1 SGHRS and CDR2 YFSETQ. The CDR3 extends over 15 amino acids.

The CDR3, as DNA: TGTGCATCGGGACTAGGCGCCGGGGAGCTGTTTTTT. Translation gives CASGLGAGELFF. The gene calls are TRBV5-6 and TRBJ2-2; 8 bases map to TRBD2. The germline V gene encodes CDR1 SGHDT and CDR2 YYEEEE. CDR3 size: 12 residues.

The gene calls are TRBV15 and TRBJ1-1; 7 bases match TRBD1. The CDR3 contains 15 residues. The J segment lost 1 base and the V segment lost 3 bases, leaving 5 bases of the junction unmatched. In germline, CDR1 is LNHNV, CDR2 YYDKDF (reference sequence). The CDR3 is CATSRPGQRNTEAFF. The CDR3 coding sequence is TGTGCCACCAGCAGGCCGGGACAGAGGAACACTGAAGCTTTCTTT.

This chain joins TRBV6-2 or TRBV6-3 and TRBJ2-7; TRBD2 matches at 11 bases. V dropped 2 bases and J dropped 5; count of bases not matched to a gene: 5. Germline CDR1 MNHEY, CDR2 SVGEGT. There are 15 residues in the CDR3. CDR3 bases: TGTGCCAGCAGTTACGCGACTAGCGGGGCCCACGAGCAGTACTTC. It yields the protein CASSYATSGAHEQYF.

V usage is TRBV11-2 and J usage is TRBJ1-1, with a possible D match to TRBD1 (5 bases). V lost 5 bases and J lost 2, with 21 bases in between. Germline V gene lookup returns CDR1 SGHAT and CDR2 FQNNGV. This CDR3 is 17 amino acids long. CDR3: CASSPREEWGLNTEAFF. CDR3 nucleotide sequence: TGTGCCAGCAGCCCGAGAGAGGAGTGGGGACTCAACACTGAAGCTTTCTTT.

CDR3 in DNA: TGTGCCAGCGGATCAACTTCAGGGGGCGGTGGAAACACCATATATTTT. Its protein product is CASGSTSGGGGNTIYF. The chain has TRBV6-6 and TRBJ1-3, with TRBD1 matching over 8 bases. The germline gives CDR1 MNHNY, CDR2 SVGAGI (reference sequence). With V trimmed by 8 bases and J by 3 bases, 12 bases remained unmatched. This CDR3 contains 16 residues.

As regards this clone: At one end the junction does not follow the germline gene, possibly because of a read error. The genes are TRBV27 and TRBJ1-1, with D perhaps TRBD1 (5 bases). The CDR3 loop spans 10 amino acids. CDR1 and CDR2 from the germline V gene are MNHEY and SMNVEV (reference sequence). CDR3 residues: CASSLGTEVF. Here the CDR3 DNA reads TGTGCCAGCAGTTTAGGGACTGAGGTCTTT.

This chain links TRBV6-5 with TRBJ1-1; tentative D call: TRBD1 (5 bases). The V end was cut by 0 bases, the J end by 11 bases, with 19 bases between. Germline loops: CDR1 MNHEY, CDR2 SVGAGI. The CDR3 is 15 amino acids. In nucleotides, the CDR3 is TGTGCCAGCAGTTACTCGGGGGGGGTAGAAGGGTCGGCTTTCTTT. It specifies CASSYSGGVEGSAFF.

This chain connects TRBV9 to TRBJ2-7; tentatively, D is TRBD1 (5 bases). Trimming removed 4 bases at V and 2 bases at J, with 10 bases between. The CDR3 consists of 13 residues. Germline CDR1 and CDR2: SGDLS and YYNGEE. Here the CDR3 DNA reads TGTGCCAGCAGCCCCGACAGACCCTACGAGCAGTACTTC. As protein: CASSPDRPYEQYF.

The chain carries TRBV7-8 and TRBJ1-2; 11 nucleotides match TRBD1. Losses at the gene ends were 5 bases for V and 7 bases for J; bases not matched to a gene: 9. The CDR3 is 15 amino acids. Germline V lookup: CDR1 SGHVS, CDR2 FQNEAQ. Here the CDR3 reads CASSPGQGALSGYTF. The CDR3 DNA follows: TGTGCCAGCAGCCCCGGACAGGGGGCTCTCAGTGGCTACACCTTC.